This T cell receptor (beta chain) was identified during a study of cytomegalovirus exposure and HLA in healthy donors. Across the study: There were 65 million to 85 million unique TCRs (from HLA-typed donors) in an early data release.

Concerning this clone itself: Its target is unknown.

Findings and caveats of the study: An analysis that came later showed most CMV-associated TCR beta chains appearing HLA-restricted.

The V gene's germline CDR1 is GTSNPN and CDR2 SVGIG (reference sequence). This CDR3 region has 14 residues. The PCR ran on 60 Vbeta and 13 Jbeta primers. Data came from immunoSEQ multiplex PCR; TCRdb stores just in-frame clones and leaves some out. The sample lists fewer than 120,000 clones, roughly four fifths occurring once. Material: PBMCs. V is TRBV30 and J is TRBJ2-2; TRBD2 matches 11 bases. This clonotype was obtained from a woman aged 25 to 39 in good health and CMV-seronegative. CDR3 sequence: CATLAGAYTGELFF. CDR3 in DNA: TGTGCAACACTAGCGGGGGCCTACACCGGGGAGCTGTTTTTT. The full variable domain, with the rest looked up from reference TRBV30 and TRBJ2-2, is SQTIHQWPATLVQPVGSPLSLECTVEGTSNPNLYWYRQAAGRGLQLLFYSVGIGQISSEVPQNLSASRPQDRQFILSSKKLLLSDSGFYLCATLAGAYTGELFFGEGSRLTVL.